Below are 32 T cell receptor beta chains sequenced from a single sample in a study of T-cell memory formation after mild COVID-19. TCRdb redid the calling of the 5' RACE reads with MiXCR, one entry per CDR3 protein. The table records 120,000 to 150,000 distinct CDR3 sequences, approximately 5.7% of them present only once. Source material: PBMCs or a T cell subset sorted from them (not recorded which). The receptor set was obtained from an adult woman who had mild COVID-19 (a few samples of this study predate the infection). Cell type and time point are not known.

The J gene is TRBJ1-4, the V gene TRBV5-1, with a weak D call TRBD1 (6 bases). The CDR3 is 14 amino acids. CDR1 SGHRS and CDR2 YFSETQ come from the germline V gene. V shed 0 bases and J shed 8 bases, with 11 bases lying between them. The CDR3 region is CASSLGTEAEKLFF. The CDR3 DNA reads TGCGCCAGCAGCTTGGGGACAGAAGCAGAAAAACTGTTTTTT. Full variable domain (missing parts from reference TRBV5-1 and TRBJ1-4): KAGVTQTPRYLIKTRGQQVTLSCSPISGHRSVSWYQQTPGQGLQFLFEYFSETQRNKGNFPGRFSGRQFSNSRSEMNVSTLELGDSALYLCASSLGTEAEKLFFGSGTQLSVL.

This clonotype was detected a few times. The chain couples TRBV7-3 to TRBJ2-1; TRBD2 matches 12 bases. The germline V gene has CDR1 SGHTA and CDR2 FQGTGA. The CDR3 is 17 amino acids. V was pared by 5 bases and J by 1 base, with 6 bases of the junction left unmatched. The CDR3 loop is CASSLTSGGDSYNEQFF. CDR3 DNA sequence: TGTGCCAGCAGCCTGACTAGCGGGGGTGATTCCTACAATGAGCAGTTCTTC.

The chain recombines TRBV20-1 with TRBJ2-1, with D perhaps being TRBD1 or TRBD2 (5 bases each). The germline gives CDR1 DFQATT, CDR2 SNEGSKA (reference sequence). Trimming removed 3 bases from V and 6 bases from J, with 15 bases in between. CDR3 length: 14 amino acids. Here the CDR3 DNA reads TGCAGTGCTAGTTGGGACCTATGGGGCAATGAGCAGTTCTTC. It translates to CSASWDLWGNEQFF.

This clonotype was seen a handful of times. The V gene is TRBV7-2, the J gene TRBJ2-6; D perhaps matches TRBD1 (5 bases). The germline V and J ends were trimmed by 5 bases and 0 bases, with 17 bases remaining between them. The CDR3 contains 18 residues. Germline CDR1 is SGHTA and CDR2 is FQGNSA. CDR3 sequence (DNA): TGTGCCAGCAGCCTTAACAGGCCTAAAAACTCTGGGGCCAACGTCCTGACTTTC. Translated: CASSLNRPKNSGANVLTF.

This clonotype was seen many times. The chain recombines TRBV6-5 with TRBJ1-2, with TRBD1 identical over 8 bases. CDR1 is MNHEY, CDR2 SVGAGI, per germline. This CDR3 is built from 15 residues. Trimming took 2 bases from V and 4 from J; bases not matched to a gene: 6. As DNA, the CDR3 is TGTGCCAGCAGTTACGATGGACAGGGAGTCTATGGCTACACCTTC. The encoded protein is CASSYDGQGVYGYTF.

This clonotype was picked up many times. The chain links TRBV29-1 to TRBJ2-3; the match to TRBD2 covers 10 bases. CDR1 is SQVTM and CDR2 is ANQGSEA in the germline V gene. The CDR3 spans 14 residues. The junction had 4 bases not matched to a gene; V was cut back by 6 bases and J by 1 base. The CDR3: CSVPGTSGTDTQYF. The DNA for the CDR3 is TGCAGCGTCCCCGGGACTAGCGGCACAGATACGCAGTATTTT.

This clonotype was recorded at least ten times. J is TRBJ1-1 and V is TRBV20-1; the D is unclear. V lost 0 bases and J 1 base, leaving 15 bases between the germline ends. The V gene's germline CDR1 is DFQATT and CDR2 SNEGSKA (reference sequence). This CDR3 is 16 amino acids long. CDR3 coding DNA: TGCAGTGCTAGAGACGCGAGCAGGCTTAGGAACACTGAAGCTTTCTTT. This codes for CSARDASRLRNTEAFF.

This clonotype appeared a few times. This chain uses TRBV5-1 with TRBJ1-2; a possible D gene is TRBD1 (5 bases). V shed 4 bases and J shed 4 bases, with 17 bases lying between them. The CDR3 has 15 amino acids. CDR1 is SGHRS, CDR2 YFSETQ, per germline. CDR3 sequence reads: CASSLRGLNVYGYTF. The CDR3 DNA sequence: TGCGCCAGCAGCCTCCGGGGCCTAAATGTCTATGGCTACACCTTC.

The V gene is TRBV15, the J gene TRBJ1-1; possibly TRBD1 for D (6 bases). Trimming stripped 0 bases from V and 1 base from J, with 9 bases between. The CDR3 has 15 amino acids. Germline V gene data show CDR1 as LNHNV and CDR2 as YYDKDF (reference sequence). As DNA, the CDR3 is TGTGCCACCAGCAGAGATCAAGGGGGGAACACTGAAGCTTTCTTT. Translation: CATSRDQGGNTEAFF.

The CDR3 bases are TGCAGTGCTAGAGGTCCGGGACAGGGTCTCCCTGAAGCTTTCTTT. This sequence encodes CSARGPGQGLPEAFF. This chain uses TRBV20-1 with TRBJ1-1, with TRBD1 matching 9 bases. Trimming cost V 1 base and J 6 bases; bases outside gene matches: 9. The CDR3 consists of 15 residues. Germline lookup yields CDR1 DFQATT and CDR2 SNEGSKA (reference sequence).

This clonotype was seen more than once but under ten times. V gene TRBV27 combines with J gene TRBJ2-2; D ambiguous. Germline V gene data show CDR1 as MNHEY and CDR2 as SMNVEV (reference sequence). Trimming left V 3 bases short and J 0 bases short, with 5 bases between. The CDR3 extends over 14 amino acids. Here the CDR3 reads CASSFLTNTGELFF. In DNA form, the CDR3 reads TGTGCCAGCAGTTTCCTTACGAACACCGGGGAGCTGTTTTTT.

Ten or more counts support this clonotype. The chain employs TRBV6-5 and TRBJ2-3; a possible D gene is TRBD1 (6 bases). The CDR3 contains 15 residues. The germline V gene has CDR1 MNHEY and CDR2 SVGAGI. The V and J ends lost 5 bases and 6 bases respectively, with 18 bases between them. CDR3 DNA: TGTGCCAGCAGTCAGTCTTTGAGGACAGTCGATACGCAGTATTTT. This encodes CASSQSLRTVDTQYF.

This clonotype was picked up many times. The gene calls are TRBV5-1 and TRBJ2-7, with D unclear. Looked up from germline, CDR1 is SGHRS and CDR2 is YFSETQ. The CDR3 is made up of 14 amino acids. With 5 bases removed from V and 2 bases from J, the gap between germline ends came to 14 bases. CDR3 amino acids: CASRLNFGTYEQYF. The CDR3 coding sequence is TGCGCCAGCAGACTCAACTTTGGGACCTACGAGCAGTACTTC.

This clonotype was found a few times. The genes are TRBV20-1 and TRBJ2-1, with D perhaps TRBD1 or TRBD2 (5 bases each). CDR3 length: 13 residues. Trimming cost V 7 bases and J 4 bases, with 14 bases left between them. Germline CDR1 DFQATT, CDR2 SNEGSKA (reference sequence). Here the CDR3 DNA reads TGCAGTGGAAGGACATCGGGGTACAATGAGCAGTTCTTC. As protein: CSGRTSGYNEQFF.

This sequence joins TRBV20-1 and TRBJ2-7; D is unclear. CDR1 is DFQATT and CDR2 is SNEGSKA in the germline V gene (reference sequence). The CDR3 runs 13 residues. Trimming pared 0 bases from V and 2 bases from J, leaving 8 bases between. The CDR3 spells CSARDPTAYEQYF. CDR3 in DNA: TGCAGTGCTAGAGATCCGACCGCCTACGAGCAGTACTTC.

This clonotype occurred many times. This chain links TRBV12-3 or TRBV12-4 with TRBJ1-1; D not certain. The CDR3 length is 10 residues. With 4 bases removed from V and 11 bases from J, the gap between germline ends came to 8 bases. As DNA, the CDR3 is TGTGCCAGCAGTTCTTTGAGGGCTTTCTTT. It is translated as CASSSLRAFF.

This clonotype was recorded a few times. This chain connects TRBV27 to TRBJ1-5, with D perhaps matching TRBD1 (6 bases). The CDR3 sequence is 16 residues long. The germline gives CDR1 MNHEY, CDR2 SMNVEV (reference sequence). V lost 10 bases to trimming and J lost 2 bases, with 21 bases between them. The CDR3 reads CATSTQGNLGNQPQHF. For the CDR3, the DNA is TGTGCCACCTCCACCCAGGGGAATCTTGGCAATCAGCCCCAGCATTTT.

In its sample, this clonotype was seen many times. The chain has TRBV7-3 and TRBJ2-1; D is undetermined. The CDR3 consists of 13 residues. CDR1 is SGHTA, CDR2 FQGTGA, per germline. Trimming took 2 bases from V and 7 from J, leaving 9 bases between them. The CDR3 loop is CASSLGPPNEQFF. DNA for the CDR3: TGTGCCAGCAGCTTAGGGCCCCCAAATGAGCAGTTCTTC.

The table lists this clonotype with a few counts. The genes are TRBV12-3 or TRBV12-4 and TRBJ1-5; maybe TRBD1 (6 bases). This CDR3 spans 13 amino acids. The V and J ends lost 4 bases and 7 bases respectively, with 11 bases between them. The DNA for the CDR3 is TGTGCCAGCAGTTCGGACAGCGAGCAGCCCCAGCATTTT. Translation: CASSSDSEQPQHF.

The V and J genes are TRBV6-1 and TRBJ2-3; perhaps TRBD2 as D (7 bases). V lost 6 bases and J 2 bases, leaving 18 bases between the germline ends. Germline CDR1 reads MNHNS; CDR2 reads SASEGT. There are 16 residues in the CDR3. The CDR3 protein is CASSTLRGAVTDTQYF. As DNA, the CDR3 is TGTGCCAGCAGCACTTTACGGGGGGCCGTCACAGATACGCAGTATTTT.

In its sample, this clonotype was seen many times. The rearrangement uses TRBV9 and TRBJ2-7; tentative D call: TRBD2 (6 bases). The germline V gene has CDR1 SGDLS and CDR2 YYNGEE. With 3 bases removed from V and 0 bases from J, the gap between germline ends came to 10 bases. This CDR3 spans 14 amino acids. The CDR3: CASSGEAGSYEQYF. CDR3 bases: TGTGCCAGCAGCGGGGAAGCGGGCTCCTACGAGCAGTACTTC.

The V gene is TRBV20-1, the J gene TRBJ1-1, with D perhaps matching TRBD1 (5 bases). Germline V lookup: CDR1 DFQATT, CDR2 SNEGSKA (reference sequence). The CDR3 length is 14 residues. Trimming stripped 1 base from V and 0 bases from J, with 9 bases between. CDR3 DNA sequence: TGCAGTGCTAGAGTATGGGGGATGAACACTGAAGCTTTCTTT. This encodes CSARVWGMNTEAFF.

This clonotype was seen only a few times. The chain joins TRBV7-3 to TRBJ2-3; a weak D match, TRBD2 (6 bases). The CDR3 runs to 13 residues. V lost 2 bases and J lost 8, with 11 bases in between. Germline-derived CDR1 and CDR2 are SGHTA and FQGTGA. For the CDR3, the DNA is TGTGCCAGCAGCTTAGAAGGGAGGAGTACGCAGTATTTT. Protein: CASSLEGRSTQYF. Filled out from reference TRBV7-3 and TRBJ2-3, the complete variable domain reads GAGVSQTPSNKVTEKGKYVELRCDPISGHTALYWYRQSLGQGPEFLIYFQGTGAADDSGLPNDRFFAVRPEGSVSTLKIQRTERGDSAVYLCASSLEGRSTQYFGPGTRLTVL.

Remarks on this clonotype: This could be a read error, since a much larger clone is one nucleotide away. The V gene is TRBV3-1, the J gene TRBJ2-2, with D possibly being TRBD1 or TRBD2 (6 bases each). The germline gives CDR1 LGHDT, CDR2 YNNKEL (reference sequence). The CDR3 totals 15 residues. Trimming removed 3 bases at V and 4 bases at J, with 12 bases between. The CDR3 nucleotides read TGTGCCAGCAGCCATTGGAGGGGGGTCACCGGGGAGCTGTTTTTT. Translated, it gives CASSHWRGVTGELFF.

This clonotype has at least ten counts. The V gene is TRBV6-6, the J gene TRBJ2-1; 14 nucleotides align to TRBD2. The CDR3 is 17 residues long. J lost 6 bases, V lost 2 bases, and 6 bases had no gene match. CDR1 is MNHNY, CDR2 SVGAGI, per germline (reference sequence). DNA of the CDR3: TGTGCCAGCAGTTACATCGTGGGACTAGCGGGAGTCAATGAGCAGTTCTTC. Translated, it gives CASSYIVGLAGVNEQFF.

This clonotype was recorded a few times. The genes are TRBV24-1 and TRBJ2-1; TRBD1 matches 9 bases. CDR1 is KGHDR and CDR2 is SFDVKD in the germline V gene. J lost 6 bases, V lost 4 bases, and 12 bases had no gene match. This CDR3 has 17 amino acids. The CDR3 region has the DNA TGTGCCACCAGTGACTCTACCGGGACAGGGATCCCCAATGAGCAGTTCTTC. This translates into CATSDSTGTGIPNEQFF.

In its sample, this clonotype was seen many times. The CDR3 spells CASSPDGTLYGYTF. The CDR3 DNA reads TGTGCCAGCTCACCCGACGGGACACTGTATGGCTACACCTTC. This chain uses TRBV18 with TRBJ1-2, with a weak D call TRBD1 (6 bases). This CDR3 spans 14 amino acids. V lost 3 bases, J lost 5 bases, and 13 bases lay in between. Germline V gives CDR1 KGHSH, CDR2 LQKENI.

The V gene is TRBV11-3, the J gene TRBJ2-1; D may be TRBD1 or TRBD2 (5 bases each). V was clipped by 2 bases and J by 5 bases, with 13 bases between them. Germline CDR1 is SGHNT and CDR2 is YENEEA. The CDR3 is made up of 15 amino acids. For the CDR3, the DNA is TGTGCCAGCAGCTTAAAGGGTATGGGGGACAATGAGCAGTTCTTC. Translation gives CASSLKGMGDNEQFF.

V is TRBV6-1 and J is TRBJ1-5; the match to TRBD1 covers 7 bases. V gave up 6 bases and J gave up 5 bases; unmatched junction bases: 1. CDR3 length equals 12 residues. Looked up from germline, CDR1 is MNHNS and CDR2 is SASEGT. The CDR3 sequence is CASRTGHQPQHF. Written as DNA, the CDR3 is TGTGCCAGCAGGACAGGGCATCAGCCCCAGCATTTT.

This clonotype was recorded a few times. J is TRBJ1-1 and V is TRBV27; tentative D call: TRBD1 (5 bases). V was clipped by 2 bases and J by 7 bases, with 11 bases between them. The CDR3 runs to 13 residues. CDR1 MNHEY and CDR2 SMNVEV come from the germline V gene (reference sequence). The CDR3 protein is CASSLRGGIEAFF. In nucleotides, the CDR3 is TGTGCCAGCAGTTTAAGGGGCGGTATTGAAGCTTTCTTT.

This clonotype appeared many times. V and J are TRBV7-6 and TRBJ2-5, with TRBD2 matching over 9 bases. This CDR3 is 16 amino acids long. J was trimmed by 5 bases and V by 0 bases; bases with no gene match: 7. Germline assignment: CDR1 SGHVS and CDR2 FNYEAQ. In nucleotides, the CDR3 is TGTGCCAGCAGCTTAGCACCTAGCGGGGTTATGGAGACCCAGTACTTC. It translates to CASSLAPSGVMETQYF.

This clonotype was recorded at least ten times. The chain employs TRBV7-2 and TRBJ2-3, with TRBD2 identical over 9 bases. V lost 4 bases to trimming and J lost 2 bases; unmatched junction nucleotides: 7. CDR1 and CDR2 from the germline V gene are SGHTA and FQGNSA. The CDR3 is 16 amino acids. CDR3 DNA sequence: TGTGCCAGCAGCTGGCGGGGGGGCGAAGTCACAGATACGCAGTATTTT. Translating it yields CASSWRGGEVTDTQYF.